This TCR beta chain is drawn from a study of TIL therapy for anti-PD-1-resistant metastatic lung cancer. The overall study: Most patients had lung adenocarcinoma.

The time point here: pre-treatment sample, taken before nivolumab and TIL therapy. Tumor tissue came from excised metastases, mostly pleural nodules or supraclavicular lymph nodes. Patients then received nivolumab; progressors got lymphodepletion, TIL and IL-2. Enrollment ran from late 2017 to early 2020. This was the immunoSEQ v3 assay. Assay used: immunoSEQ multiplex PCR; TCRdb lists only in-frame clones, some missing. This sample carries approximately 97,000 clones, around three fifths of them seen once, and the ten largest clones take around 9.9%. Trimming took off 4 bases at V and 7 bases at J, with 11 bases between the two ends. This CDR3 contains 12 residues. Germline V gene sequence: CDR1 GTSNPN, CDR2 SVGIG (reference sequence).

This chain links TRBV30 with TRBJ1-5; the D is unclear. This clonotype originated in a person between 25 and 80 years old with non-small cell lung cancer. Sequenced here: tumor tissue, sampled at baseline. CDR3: CAWTKEGQPQHF. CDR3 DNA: TGTGCCTGGACCAAAGAGGGACAGCCCCAGCATTTT.